The 8 T cell receptor beta chains presented below share a single source sample, sequenced in a study of blood T cells in healthy people across ages. Together with a sample-barcoded 5' primer, a J-beta primer mix was included in a second PCR lasting 7 to 11 cycles. In TCRdb, the 5' RACE reads were re-called with MiXCR into one record per CDR3 protein. The sample includes roughly 1.7 million distinct CDR3 sequences, 30% to 40% of them seen just once. What was sequenced was blood. These receptors all stem from a woman aged 25 to 39 in good health.

The CDR3 DNA reads as TGTGCCAGCAGCTCGTTCGGGACTAGCGGGAGGGTCCTAGAGACCCAGTACTTC. Protein product: CASSSFGTSGRVLETQYF. The J gene is TRBJ2-5, the V gene TRBV7-8; 16 bases align to TRBD2. Germline V CDR1 and CDR2: SGHVS, FQNEAQ. V lost 4 bases and J lost 4; bases outside the gene matches: 9. The CDR3 spans 18 residues.

Note on this clonotype: The junction departs from the called germline gene at one end, perhaps through a read error. The genes are TRBV11-2 and TRBJ2-5; the D gene is possibly TRBD2 (5 bases). The CDR3 loop spans 14 amino acids. Germline assignment: CDR1 SGHAT and CDR2 FQNNGV. The CDR3 sequence: CAGSLDRAGGTQYF. DNA of the CDR3: TGTGCCGGCAGCTTAGATCGCGCAGGAGGGACCCAGTACTTC.

This clonotype was counted only a few times. DNA for the CDR3: TGTGCCAGCAAGAACAGGGGGCGCACTGAAGCTTTCTTT. Its protein product is CASKNRGRTEAFF. V and J are TRBV27 and TRBJ1-1; 9 positions agree with TRBD1. The CDR3 is 13 residues long. Per the germline V gene, CDR1 is MNHEY and CDR2 is SMNVEV (reference sequence). The trim removed 7 bases at V and 4 bases at J, leaving 4 bases unmatched.

The rearrangement uses TRBV4-1 and TRBJ2-6; the D is unclear. The V gene lost 3 bases and the J gene lost 1 base, with 16 bases spanning the gap. Germline CDR1 reads MGHRA; CDR2 reads YSYEKL. The CDR3 is 18 amino acids. The chain's CDR3 is CASSQGRAKKSGANVLTF. CDR3 bases: TGCGCCAGCAGCCAGGGCCGGGCCAAAAAATCTGGGGCCAACGTCCTGACTTTC.

There are a few counts of this clonotype. The gene calls are TRBV7-3 and TRBJ2-6, with unresolved D. The CDR3 is 14 amino acids. Between the trimmed V and J ends, which lost 5 bases and 4 bases, there was a span of 9 bases. CDR1 SGHTA and CDR2 FQGTGA come from the germline V gene. The DNA for the CDR3 is TGTGCCAGCAGCCCTTGGGTCGGGGCCAACGTCCTGACTTTC. Translated, it gives CASSPWVGANVLTF. The whole variable domain, remainder taken from reference TRBV7-3 and TRBJ2-6, is GAGVSQTPSNKVTEKGKYVELRCDPISGHTALYWYRQSLGQGPEFLIYFQGTGAADDSGLPNDRFFAVRPEGSVSTLKIQRTERGDSAVYLCASSPWVGANVLTFGAGSRLTVL.

The gene calls are TRBV20-1 and TRBJ2-1; D is possibly TRBD1 or TRBD2 (5 bases each). Trimming cost V 4 bases and J 4 bases, with 23 bases left between them. The CDR3 covers 17 residues. Germline loops: CDR1 DFQATT, CDR2 SNEGSKA (reference sequence). CDR3 loop: CSAIPIPPGAEYNEQFF. Here the CDR3 DNA reads TGCAGTGCTATCCCCATCCCCCCCGGGGCAGAGTACAATGAGCAGTTCTTC.

In regard to this clonotype: A junction end diverges from the germline sequence, so it may reflect a read error. The rearrangement joins TRBV29-1 to TRBJ1-2; D remains unclear. Germline CDR1 and CDR2: SQVTM and ANQGSEA. The CDR3 length is 9 residues. CDR3 coding DNA: TGCAGCGTTGAATATGGCCACACCTTC. Amino acid sequence: CSVEYGHTF.

This clonotype was detected many times. CDR3 nucleotide sequence: TGCGCCAGCAGCCGACCGACTCCCGGACCAGGAAAGTTCTTC. Protein: CASSRPTPGPGKFF. The rearrangement links TRBV4-1 to TRBJ2-1, with unresolved D. The germline gives CDR1 MGHRA, CDR2 YSYEKL. The CDR3 consists of 14 residues. V was pared by 4 bases and J by 14 bases, with 21 bases between.